These 3 T cell receptor beta chains share one sample of origin, sequenced in a study of shared clonotypes between healthy human individuals. Sequencing was performed with immunoSEQ multiplex PCR; in TCRdb, only in-frame clones are kept and a portion is missing. In the table there are roughly 1,600,000 clones, about 98.5% of which are singletons. Sequenced: naive CD4+ T cells sorted from blood. The sample's subset: CD45RA+ positively selected. The origin of the receptors is a man aged 30 to 39 in good health.

The J gene is TRBJ2-1, the V gene TRBV7-8; 13 bases match TRBD2. V trimming: 5 bases; J trimming: 7 bases; junction bases outside the gene matches: 5. This CDR3 is 15 amino acids long. CDR1 and CDR2 from the germline V gene are SGHVS and FQNEAQ. In DNA, the CDR3 is TGTGCCAGCAGCGGAACTAGCGGGAGGGAAAATGAGCAGTTCTTC. Translation: CASSGTSGRENEQFF.

The chain links TRBV21-1 to TRBJ2-7; the table's D call, TRBD1, was not checked against the DNA. TRBV21-1 is classified as a pseudogene. The CDR3 is 15 residues long. The CDR3 sequence: CASSKGRTEDYEQYF. Here the CDR3 DNA reads TGTGCCAGCAGCAAAGGGCGGACAGAGGACTACGAGCAGTACTTC.

A remark on this clone: An end of the junction does not agree with germline; a read error may underlie this. The CDR3 is CASSLDRVLVEQCF. The DNA of the CDR3 is TGTGCCAGCAGCTTGGACAGGGTTCTCGTTGAGCAGTGCTTC. The chain uses TRBV6-5 and TRBJ2-7; 8 nucleotides match TRBD1. The germline V gene encodes CDR1 MNHEY and CDR2 SVGAGI. The CDR3 sequence is 14 residues long.